What follows is one T cell receptor beta chain and its context. This specimen belongs to a study of long-term antiretroviral therapy in people with HIV. The libraries were made with immunoSEQ v3.0 at survey level. TCRdb's table, derived via immunoSEQ multiplex PCR, lists solely in-frame clones and lacks some. The sample consists of 28,000 or so clones, more than 70% of them appearing once. The source of this sequence is a young man with HIV. The starting material was unsorted PBMCs, obtained 1.5 years before starting antiretroviral therapy.

Here the CDR3 reads CAWKSPAGEYEQYF. The CDR3 DNA is TGTGCCTGGAAAAGTCCCGCGGGGGAGTACGAGCAGTACTTC. The chain joins TRBV30 to TRBJ2-7, with 7 positions matching TRBD2. The germline V gene encodes CDR1 GTSNPN and CDR2 SVGIG (reference sequence). Trimming at V came to 4 bases and at J to 4 bases, leaving 10 bases not matched to a gene. CDR3 size: 14 residues. Using reference TRBV30 and TRBJ2-7 for the parts outside the CDR3, the full variable domain is SQTIHQWPATLVQPVGSPLSLECTVEGTSNPNLYWYRQAAGRGLQLLFYSVGIGQISSEVPQNLSASRPQDRQFILSSKKLLLSDSGFYLCAWKSPAGEYEQYFGPGTRLTVT.